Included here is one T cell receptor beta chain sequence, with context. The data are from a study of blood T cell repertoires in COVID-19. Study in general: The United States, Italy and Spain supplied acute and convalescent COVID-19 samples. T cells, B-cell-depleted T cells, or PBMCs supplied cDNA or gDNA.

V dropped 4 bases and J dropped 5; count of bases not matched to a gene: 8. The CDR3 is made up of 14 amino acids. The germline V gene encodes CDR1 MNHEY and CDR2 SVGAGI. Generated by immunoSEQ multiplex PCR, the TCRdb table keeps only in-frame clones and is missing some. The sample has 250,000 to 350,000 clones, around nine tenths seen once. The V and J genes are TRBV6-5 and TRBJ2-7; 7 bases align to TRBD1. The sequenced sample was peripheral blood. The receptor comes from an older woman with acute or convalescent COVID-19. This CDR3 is CASSSDRALDEQYF. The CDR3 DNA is TGTGCCAGCAGTTCCGACAGGGCACTCGACGAGCAGTACTTC.